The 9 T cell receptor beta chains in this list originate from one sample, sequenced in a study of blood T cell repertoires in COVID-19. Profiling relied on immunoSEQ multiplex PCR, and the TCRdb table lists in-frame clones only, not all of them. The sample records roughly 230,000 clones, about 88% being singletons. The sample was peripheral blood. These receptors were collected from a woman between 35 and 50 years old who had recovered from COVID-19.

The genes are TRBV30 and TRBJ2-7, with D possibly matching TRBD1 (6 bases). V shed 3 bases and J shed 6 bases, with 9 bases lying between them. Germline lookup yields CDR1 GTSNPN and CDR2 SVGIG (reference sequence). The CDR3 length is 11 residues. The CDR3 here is CAWSPGVEQYF. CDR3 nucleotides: TGTGCCTGGAGCCCAGGGGTCGAGCAGTACTTC.

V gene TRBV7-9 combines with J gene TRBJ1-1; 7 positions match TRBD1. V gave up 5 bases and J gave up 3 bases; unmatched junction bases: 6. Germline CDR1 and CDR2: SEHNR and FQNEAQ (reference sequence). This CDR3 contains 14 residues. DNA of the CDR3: TGTGCCAGCAGCCCCGGTCAGGGGGACACTGAAGCTTTCTTT. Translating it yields CASSPGQGDTEAFF.

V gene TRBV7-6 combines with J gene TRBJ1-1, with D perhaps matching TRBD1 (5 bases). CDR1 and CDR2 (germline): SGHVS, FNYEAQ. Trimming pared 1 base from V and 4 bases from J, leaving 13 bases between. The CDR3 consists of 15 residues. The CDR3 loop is CASSLGNTGSTEAFF. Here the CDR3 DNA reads TGTGCCAGCAGCTTAGGGAACACAGGTTCCACTGAAGCTTTCTTT.

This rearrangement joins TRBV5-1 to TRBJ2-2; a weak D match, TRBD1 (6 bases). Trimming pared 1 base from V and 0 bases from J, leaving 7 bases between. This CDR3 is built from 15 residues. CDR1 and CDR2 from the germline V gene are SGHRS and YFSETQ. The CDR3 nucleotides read TGCGCCAGCAGCTTGAGGACAGCGAACACCGGGGAGCTGTTTTTT. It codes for CASSLRTANTGELFF. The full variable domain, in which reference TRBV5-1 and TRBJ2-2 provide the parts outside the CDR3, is KAGVTQTPRYLIKTRGQQVTLSCSPISGHRSVSWYQQTPGQGLQFLFEYFSETQRNKGNFPGRFSGRQFSNSRSEMNVSTLELGDSALYLCASSLRTANTGELFFGEGSRLTVL.

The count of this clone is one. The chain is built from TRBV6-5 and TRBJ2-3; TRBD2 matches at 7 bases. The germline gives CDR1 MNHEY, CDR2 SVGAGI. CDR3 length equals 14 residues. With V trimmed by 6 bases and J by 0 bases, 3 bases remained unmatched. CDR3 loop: CASSGGLSTDTQYF. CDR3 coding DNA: TGTGCCAGCAGCGGGGGGTTGAGCACAGATACGCAGTATTTT.

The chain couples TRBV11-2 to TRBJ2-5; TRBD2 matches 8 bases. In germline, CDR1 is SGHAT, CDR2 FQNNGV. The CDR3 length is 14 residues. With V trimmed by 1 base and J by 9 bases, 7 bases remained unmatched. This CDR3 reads CASSLGLPGGAQYF. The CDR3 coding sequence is TGTGCCAGCAGCTTAGGACTACCGGGGGGGGCCCAGTACTTC. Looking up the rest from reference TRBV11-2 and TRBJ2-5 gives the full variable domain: EAGVAQSPRYKIIEKRQSVAFWCNPISGHATLYWYQQILGQGPKLLIQFQNNGVVDDSQLPKDRFSAERLKGVDSTLKIQPAKLEDSAVYLCASSLGLPGGAQYFGPGTRLLVL.

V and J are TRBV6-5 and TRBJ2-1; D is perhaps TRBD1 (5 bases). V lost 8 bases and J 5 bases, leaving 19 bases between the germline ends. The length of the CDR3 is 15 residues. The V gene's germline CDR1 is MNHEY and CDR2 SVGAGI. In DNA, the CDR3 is TGTGCCAGCTCGACCCTCCTGGGGCCTAACAATGAGCAGTTCTTC. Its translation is CASSTLLGPNNEQFF.

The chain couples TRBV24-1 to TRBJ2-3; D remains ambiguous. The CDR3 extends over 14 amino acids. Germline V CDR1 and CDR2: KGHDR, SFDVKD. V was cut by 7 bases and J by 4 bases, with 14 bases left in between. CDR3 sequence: CATSISLAADTQYF. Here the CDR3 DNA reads TGTGCCACCAGCATATCGCTGGCCGCAGATACGCAGTATTTT.

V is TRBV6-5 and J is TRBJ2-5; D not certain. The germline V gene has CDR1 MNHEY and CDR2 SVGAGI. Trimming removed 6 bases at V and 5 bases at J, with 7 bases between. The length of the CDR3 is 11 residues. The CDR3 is CASSTGETQYF. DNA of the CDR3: TGTGCCAGCAGCACCGGGGAGACCCAGTACTTC.